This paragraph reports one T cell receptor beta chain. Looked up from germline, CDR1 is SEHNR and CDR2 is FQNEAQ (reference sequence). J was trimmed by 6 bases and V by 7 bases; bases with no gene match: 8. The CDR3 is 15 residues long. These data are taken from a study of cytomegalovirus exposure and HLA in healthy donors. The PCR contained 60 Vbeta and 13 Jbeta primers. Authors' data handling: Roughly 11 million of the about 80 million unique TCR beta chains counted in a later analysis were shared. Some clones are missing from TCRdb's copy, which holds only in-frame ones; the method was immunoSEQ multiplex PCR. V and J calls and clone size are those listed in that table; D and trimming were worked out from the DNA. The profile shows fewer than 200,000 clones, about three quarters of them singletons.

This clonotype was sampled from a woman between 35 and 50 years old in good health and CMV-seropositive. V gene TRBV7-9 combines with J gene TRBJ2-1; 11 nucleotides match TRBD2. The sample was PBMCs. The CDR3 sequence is CASIFSGGASNEQFF. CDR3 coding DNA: TGTGCCAGCATCTTTAGCGGGGGGGCTTCCAATGAGCAGTTCTTC.